The rows below give T cell receptor beta chains drawn from one sample of a study of T cell responses to AZD1222 COVID-19 vaccine. The table came from immunoSEQ multiplex PCR; TCRdb's copy has only in-frame clones and leaves some out. In the table there are about 48,000 clones, 80% to 90% of which are singletons. The source was peripheral blood, collected 28 days after the second AZD1222 dose. Receptors were obtained from an adult who received the AZD1222 COVID-19 vaccine. Each CDR3 is given with its conserved first and last residue. A D gene is named only where the DNA matches it firmly. Clone size is not always given. Where it is, it says once, few, many or a class for expanded clones.

>TRBD1|TRBJ2-7|15|.|TRBV4-1
CASSQDLDRGGEQYF
TGCGCCAGCAGCCAAGATCTGGACAGGGGAGGCGAGCAGTACTTC
>.|TRBJ2-7|15|few|TRBV19
CASSIGVRGIDEQYF
TGTGCCAGTAGTATAGGGGTCAGGGGAATTGACGAGCAGTACTTC
>.|TRBJ2-1|12|few|TRBV5-5
CASSLAYNEQFF
TGTGCCAGCAGCTTGGCCTACAATGAGCAGTTCTTC
>TRBD2|TRBJ2-1|12|.|TRBV12-3/TRBV12-4
CASSSGGLGRFF
TGTGCCAGCAGCTCGGGGGGACTAGGGAGGTTCTTC
>.|TRBJ2-1|14|.|TRBV6-2/TRBV6-3
CASSQSWGHNEQFF
TGTGCCAGCAGTCAAAGTTGGGGGCACAATGAGCAGTTCTTC
>.|TRBJ2-7|13|.|TRBV3-1/TRBV3-2
CASSQRGRGEQYF
TGTGCCAGCAGCCAACGGGGGAGGGGGGAGCAGTACTTC
>TRBD2|TRBJ2-7|15|once|TRBV9
CASSPSLADSYEQYF
TGTGCCAGCAGCCCCAGCCTAGCGGACTCCTACGAGCAGTACTTC
>TRBD2|TRBJ2-7|18|.|TRBV6-6
CASSPTLPRLAGAYEQYF
TGTGCCAGCAGTCCCACACTCCCCCGACTAGCGGGAGCGTACGAGCAGTACTTC
>.|TRBJ2-5|14|.|TRBV6-5
CASSYSGSGETQYF
TGTGCCAGCAGTTACTCCGGGAGTGGAGAGACCCAGTACTTC
>.|TRBJ2-7|15|.|TRBV2
CASSESGGPVLGQYF
TGTGCCAGCAGTGAATCGGGCGGGCCCGTCCTGGGGCAGTACTTC
>.|TRBJ1-3|16|.|TRBV28
CASSLHIGGAGNTIYF
TGTGCCAGCAGTTTACACATTGGGGGAGCTGGAAACACCATATATTTT
>.|TRBJ2-7|14|.|TRBV6-5
CASSVDSGFLEQYF
TGTGCCAGTTCCGTGGACAGCGGCTTTCTCGAGCAGTACTTC
>.|TRBJ2-1|20|.|TRBV30
CAWSSPGFRGGGRSYNEQFF
TGTGCCTGGAGTTCTCCCGGTTTCAGGGGGGGTGGGCGCTCCTACAATGAGCAGTTCTTC
>.|TRBJ2-7|14|.|TRBV28
CASSLAGGDYEQYF
TGTGCCAGCAGTTTGGCCGGGGGCGACTACGAGCAGTACTTC
>.|TRBJ1-2|15|.|TRBV4-3
CASSQDFRRDYGYTF
TGCGCCAGCAGCCAAGATTTCAGGAGGGACTATGGCTACACCTTC
>TRBD2|TRBJ2-1|16|few|TRBV7-6
CASSSTSGRTYNEQFF
TGTGCCAGCAGCTCGACTAGCGGGAGGACCTACAATGAGCAGTTCTTC
>TRBD1|TRBJ1-5|15|.|TRBV7-2
CASSLVQGVYQPQHF
TGTGCCAGCAGCTTAGTTCAGGGGGTGTATCAGCCCCAGCATTTT
>TRBD1|TRBJ2-7|14|.|TRBV28
CASKSGTGVYEQYF
TGTGCCAGCAAATCCGGGACAGGCGTCTACGAGCAGTACTTC
>.|TRBJ2-1|13|.|TRBV12-5
CASGMDTYNEQFF
TGTGCTAGTGGTATGGACACCTACAATGAGCAGTTCTTC
>.|TRBJ1-5|15|.|TRBV3-1/TRBV3-2
CASSQDLRLNQPQHF
TGTGCCAGCAGCCAAGATCTCAGACTCAATCAGCCCCAGCATTTT
>.|TRBJ2-7|14|.|TRBV7-2
CASSLGAGSYEQYF
TGTGCCAGCAGCTTAGGGGCCGGCTCCTACGAGCAGTACTTC
>TRBD1|TRBJ2-6|21|.|TRBV29-1
CSVRSPTRQGPNNSGANVLTF
TGCAGCGTTAGGTCCCCAACTAGACAGGGCCCTAACAACTCTGGGGCCAACGTCCTGACTTTC
>.|TRBJ1-6|21|.|TRBV28
CASRHLNGPGEAYFYNSPLHF
TGTGCCAGCAGACATTTGAACGGACCAGGGGAAGCCTATTTCTATAATTCACCCCTCCACTTT
>TRBD1|TRBJ1-5|19|.|TRBV4-1
CASSQVPGQGATGNQPQHF
TGCGCCAGCAGCCAAGTTCCGGGACAGGGGGCAACGGGCAATCAGCCCCAGCATTTT
>TRBD1|TRBJ2-7|16|.|TRBV5-5
CASSFQPRTGAYEQYF
TGTGCCAGCAGCTTCCAACCCCGGACAGGGGCCTACGAGCAGTACTTC
>.|TRBJ2-1|13|.|TRBV19
CASSLSGHNEQFF
TGTGCCAGTAGTTTGTCCGGCCACAATGAGCAGTTCTTC
>.|TRBJ1-4|13|.|TRBV18
CASSPAGNEKLFF
TGTGCCAGCTCACCAGCGGGTAATGAAAAACTGTTTTTT
>.|TRBJ1-5|17|.|TRBV28
CASSIPGGDGHVQPQHF
TGTGCCAGCAGTATCCCTGGGGGGGATGGGCATGTTCAGCCCCAGCATTTT
>.|TRBJ2-7|14|.|TRBV28
CASSFPGAPYEQYF
TGTGCCAGCAGCTTTCCCGGTGCCCCCTACGAGCAGTACTTC
>TRBD1|TRBJ1-3|14|.|TRBV28
CASSYRGAGNTIYF
TGTGCCAGCAGTTACAGGGGGGCTGGAAACACCATATATTTT
>TRBD1|TRBJ1-2|12|.|TRBV9
CASSVGQDGYTF
TGTGCCAGCAGCGTGGGACAGGATGGCTACACCTTC
>.|TRBJ2-3|13|.|TRBV6-5
CANRAPSTDTQYF
TGTGCCAATCGCGCACCCTCCACAGATACGCAGTATTTT
>.|TRBJ1-2|17|.|TRBV12-1
CASSFLAGTGWFPGYTF
TGTGCCAGCAGCTTCCTTGCCGGGACAGGGTGGTTTCCTGGCTACACCTTC
>.|TRBJ1-2|16|.|TRBV28
CASSLWGSTTNYGYTF
TGTGCCAGCAGTTTATGGGGCAGCACTACTAACTATGGCTACACCTTC
>.|TRBJ2-2|13|.|TRBV6-2/TRBV6-3
CASSSYALGELFF
TGTGCCAGCAGTTCGTACGCACTCGGGGAGCTGTTTTTT
>TRBD2|TRBJ2-1|16|.|TRBV7-3
CASSLFLAGAGSEQFF
TGTGCCAGCAGCTTATTCCTAGCGGGAGCCGGGAGTGAGCAGTTCTTC
>.|TRBJ1-1|14|once|TRBV6-2/TRBV6-3
CASSRQASITEAFF
TGTGCCAGCAGTAGACAGGCTAGTATTACTGAAGCTTTCTTT
>.|TRBJ1-2|13|.|TRBV7-2
CASSSGQTYGYTF
TGTGCCAGCAGCTCCGGACAGACTTATGGCTACACCTTC
>.|TRBJ1-4|15|.|TRBV4-3
CASSQGGTPGEKLFF
TGCGCCAGCAGCCAAGGGGGAACACCAGGGGAAAAACTGTTTTTT
>.|TRBJ2-7|13|.|TRBV6-6
CASSLDYRAEQYF
TGTGCCAGCAGTTTAGACTACAGGGCCGAGCAGTACTTC
>.|TRBJ2-7|12|.|TRBV6-5
CASTQTFYEQYF
TGTGCCAGCACCCAAACGTTCTACGAGCAGTACTTC
>.|TRBJ2-2|12|.|TRBV28
CAGGTLLGELFF
TGTGCCGGGGGGACCCTCCTCGGGGAGCTGTTTTTT
>.|TRBJ1-4|14|.|TRBV25-1
CASERDEVGEKLFF
TGTGCCAGCGAGAGGGACGAGGTGGGTGAAAAACTGTTTTTT
>TRBD1|TRBJ1-2|15|.|TRBV25-1
CASNPLGQGDDGYTF
TGTGCCAGCAATCCTCTTGGACAGGGGGATGATGGCTACACCTTC
>.|TRBJ1-5|8|.|TRBV29-1
CSFGPQHF
TGCAGCTTTGGGCCCCAGCATTTT
>.|TRBJ1-2|13|once|TRBV7-3
CASSPAQDYGYTF
TGTGCCAGCAGCCCCGCGCAGGACTATGGCTACACCTTC
>TRBD1|TRBJ1-6|16|.|TRBV5-1
CASSLQGTADNSPLHF
TGCGCCAGCAGCTTACAGGGGACAGCCGATAATTCACCCCTCCACTTT
>.|TRBJ1-6|15|.|TRBV2
CASASPSEGYSPLHF
TGTGCCAGCGCCTCGCCTTCAGAGGGGTATTCACCCCTCCACTTT
>.|TRBJ2-7|14|.|TRBV29-1
CSGPRDGFSYEQYF
TGCAGCGGCCCACGAGACGGGTTTTCCTACGAGCAGTACTTC
>.|TRBJ1-6|16|.|TRBV27
CASSLAGSSYNSPLHF
TGTGCCAGCAGTTTAGCCGGCAGCTCCTATAATTCACCCCTCCACTTT
>.|TRBJ1-1|13|once|TRBV29-1
CSALDPESTEAFF
TGCAGCGCCCTGGACCCTGAGAGCACTGAAGCTTTCTTT
>TRBD2|TRBJ2-1|16|.|TRBV27
CASSLFGTSGYNEQFF
TGTGCCAGCAGTTTATTTGGGACTAGCGGTTACAATGAGCAGTTCTTC
>.|TRBJ2-7|14|.|TRBV4-3
CASSQELGFYEQYF
TGCGCCAGCAGCCAAGAACTGGGATTCTACGAGCAGTACTTC
>.|TRBJ1-2|15|.|TRBV11-2
CASSLVGGRGYGYTF
TGTGCCAGCAGCTTAGTGGGGGGCAGGGGCTATGGCTACACCTTC
>.|TRBJ2-7|14|.|TRBV27
CASSFRVTDYEQYF
TGTGCCAGCAGTTTCAGGGTCACAGACTACGAGCAGTACTTC
>.|TRBJ2-1|15|few|TRBV5-1
CASSLSLQTYNEQFF
TGCGCCAGCAGCTTGAGTCTCCAGACCTACAATGAGCAGTTCTTC
>.|TRBJ2-7|16|.|TRBV27
CASSLTGQHSSYEQYF
TGTGCCAGCAGTTTAACGGGACAACATTCCTCCTACGAGCAGTACTTC